Listed below are T cell receptor beta chains from one sample, sequenced in a study of cytomegalovirus exposure and HLA in healthy donors. Repertoires were generated with immunoSEQ multiplex PCR, while TCRdb's copy carries only in-frame clones and drops some. Here the sample spans around 140,000 clones, around 87% being singletons. The sequencing sample was made of PBMCs. Source of these receptors: a man between 18 and 35 years old in good health and CMV-seropositive. CDR3s include the opening cysteine and the closing phenylalanine or tryptophan. A D gene is named only where the DNA matches it firmly. Only some rows state a clone size, as once, few, many or a class for expanded clones.

>TRBD1|.|TRBJ1-2|TRBV6-1
TGTGCCACCTATTTATTAGGGACAGGGGAAGGCTACACCTTC
CATYLLGTGEGYTF
>TRBD2|.|TRBJ2-1|TRBV9
TGTGCCAGCAGCGTAGGGGGGAGGGACAATGAGCAGTTCTTC
CASSVGGRDNEQFF
>.|.|TRBJ1-5|TRBV11-2
TGTGCCAGCAGCTCGGAGGTGGGACAGCCCCAGCATTTT
CASSSEVGQPQHF
>.|.|TRBJ1-1|TRBV7-8
TGTGCCAGCAGCCCTGGGCGGAACACTGAAGCTTTCTTT
CASSPGRNTEAFF
>TRBD1|.|TRBJ2-1|TRBV9
TGTGCCAGCAGCGTAGAGGGACAGGATAGTCCTTACAATGAGCAGTTCTTC
CASSVEGQDSPYNEQFF
>TRBD1|.|TRBJ2-3|TRBV5-1
TGCGCCAGCAGCTTTCCTAATGTCAGTCCCGGGACAGGGCGAGCGTCCACAGATACGCAGTATTTT
CASSFPNVSPGTGRASTDTQYF
>.|.|TRBJ1-5|TRBV30
TGTGCCTGGAGTGAAAACTCCAATCAGCCCCAGCATTTT
CAWSENSNQPQHF
>TRBD1|.|TRBJ1-2|TRBV6-6
TGTGCCAGCAGTGCCACAGGGGGGGCGGAAGGCTACACCTTC
CASSATGGAEGYTF
>TRBD2|.|TRBJ2-7|TRBV30
TGTGCCTGGAGGAAAAGGGGACTCGGACTAGCGGGAGGCCACACCAGCTCCTACGAGCAGTACTTC
CAWRKRGLGLAGGHTSSYEQYF
>.|.|TRBJ1-3|TRBV19
TGTGCCAGTGCCCTCAGGGGATCTGGAAACACCATATATTTT
CASALRGSGNTIYF
>TRBD2|.|TRBJ2-1|TRBV18
TGTGCCAGCACCCCGTCGGTAGCGGGAGCCAATGAGCAGTTCTTC
CASTPSVAGANEQFF
>TRBD2|.|TRBJ2-3|TRBV7-9
TGTGCCAGCAGCTTAGCTGGCGGGAGTACAGATACGCAGTATTTT
CASSLAGGSTDTQYF
>.|.|TRBJ2-7|TRBV6-5
TGTGCCAGCAGCCACAGGACGAGACTCGAGTACGAGCAGTACTTC
CASSHRTRLEYEQYF
>.|once|TRBJ2-7|TRBV7-9
TGTGCCAGCAGCTTGGGCGACTCGGGGGAGGTGAGCTCCTACGAGCAGTACTTC
CASSLGDSGEVSSYEQYF
>.|.|TRBJ2-1|TRBV6-5
TGTGCCAGCAGTAGACGGGGAGACGCCTACAATGAGCAGTTCTTC
CASSRRGDAYNEQFF
>.|.|TRBJ2-7|TRBV28
TGTGCCAGCAGCCCCCCCCGGGGTAGCAGGTCCTACGAGCAGTACTTC
CASSPPRGSRSYEQYF
>.|.|TRBJ1-2|TRBV19
TGTGCCAGTAAGCGGTCGACAGGCAGTATGGGGGGCTACACCTTC
CASKRSTGSMGGYTF
>.|.|TRBJ2-7|TRBV5-8
TGTGCCAGCAGACGCACCGTGGGCGACGAGCAGTACTTC
CASRRTVGDEQYF
>.|.|TRBJ1-5|TRBV6-5
TGTGCCAGCAGTTACTCAGAGAATCAGCCCCAGCATTTT
CASSYSENQPQHF
>.|.|TRBJ2-7|TRBV10-3
TGTGCCATCAGAACGACCCGAGGATCGGTTCCCTCCTACGAGCAGTACTTC
CAIRTTRGSVPSYEQYF
>TRBD1|.|TRBJ1-2|TRBV7-8
TGTGCCAGCAGCCCGAGACCGGGACAGGGGGTCGGAGGCTACACCTTC
CASSPRPGQGVGGYTF
>.|.|TRBJ2-2|TRBV19
TGTGCCAGTAGTATCAGGGTGACTGACACCGGGGAGCTGTTTTTT
CASSIRVTDTGELFF